These 7 T cell receptor beta chains were sequenced from one sample in a study of preoperative IRX-2 immunotherapy in early breast cancer. Profiled with immunoSEQ multiplex PCR; TCRdb holds only in-frame clones, not every one. The sample has roughly 62,000 clones; around 94% are singletons. As to treatment: preoperative locoregional IRX-2 cytokine immunotherapy. The specimen was collected from a patient treated with IRX-2 immunotherapy. The receptor set was obtained from a human donor with breast cancer.

The V call is TRBV28, the J call TRBJ2-4, with 9 bases identical to TRBD1. The CDR3 extends over 16 amino acids. With V trimmed by 5 bases and J by 6 bases, 11 bases remained unmatched. From germline, CDR1 is MDHEN and CDR2 SYDVKM. CDR3 in amino acids: CASSTRQGDPVNIQYF. Written as DNA, the CDR3 is TGTGCCAGCAGTACTCGACAGGGGGACCCTGTAAACATTCAGTACTTC.

DNA for the CDR3: TGCGCCAGCAGCCAAGAGGCGGGGCTGACCCTAGCTTTCTTT. Its translation: CASSQEAGLTLAFF. The genes are TRBV4-1 and TRBJ1-1; tentative D call: TRBD1 (5 bases). The CDR3 sequence is 14 residues long. Trimming took off 0 bases at V and 10 bases at J, with 15 bases between the two ends. Germline lookup yields CDR1 MGHRA and CDR2 YSYEKL.

V gene TRBV10-3 combines with J gene TRBJ1-2, with TRBD1 matching 8 bases. Germline lookup yields CDR1 ENHRY and CDR2 SYGVKD. The CDR3 is 14 amino acids. V lost 11 bases, J lost 1 base, and 9 bases stayed unmatched. For the CDR3, the DNA is TGTGCCCTGCGTTCGACAGGGGTTAACTATGGCTACACCTTC. It is translated as CALRSTGVNYGYTF.

The CDR3 sequence: CASSLMGANTEAFF. Written as DNA, the CDR3 is TGTGCCAGCAGCTTAATGGGGGCGAACACTGAAGCTTTCTTT. The gene calls are TRBV7-3 and TRBJ1-1; D perhaps matches TRBD1 (6 bases). Germline V gene sequence: CDR1 SGHTA, CDR2 FQGTGA. The CDR3 consists of 14 residues. V lost 1 base and J 1 base, leaving 7 bases between the germline ends.

The chain combines TRBV6-6 with TRBJ2-3; 8 bases are a match to TRBD1. Looked up from germline, CDR1 is MNHNY and CDR2 is SVGAGI (reference sequence). Trimming cost V 6 bases and J 2 bases; bases outside gene matches: 4. This CDR3 is built from 14 residues. The CDR3 region has the DNA TGTGCCAGCAGGCCGACAGGGGCCACAGATACGCAGTATTTT. This translates into CASRPTGATDTQYF.

The V and J genes are TRBV18 and TRBJ2-7; possible D gene TRBD2, 6 bases. Deletions cut 6 bases from V and 6 bases from J, with 15 bases between. The CDR3 is 13 residues long. Per the germline V gene, CDR1 is KGHSH and CDR2 is LQKENI. CDR3 sequence reads: CASSYAGLSEQYF. The CDR3 bases are TGTGCCAGCTCCTACGCGGGGTTATCCGAGCAGTACTTC.

This chain joins TRBV9 and TRBJ2-7; maybe TRBD1 (5 bases). Looked up from germline, CDR1 is SGDLS and CDR2 is YYNGEE. The CDR3 loop spans 14 amino acids. V gave up 1 base and J gave up 6 bases, with 14 bases separating them. CDR3: CASSVKGYSGEQYF. CDR3 DNA: TGTGCCAGCAGCGTAAAGGGGTACTCAGGCGAGCAGTACTTC. The full variable domain, in which reference TRBV9 and TRBJ2-7 provide the parts outside the CDR3, is DSGVTQTPKHLITATGQRVTLRCSPRSGDLSVYWYQQSLDQGLQFLIQYYNGEERAKGNILERFSAQQFPDLHSELNLSSLELGDSALYFCASSVKGYSGEQYFGPGTRLTVT.